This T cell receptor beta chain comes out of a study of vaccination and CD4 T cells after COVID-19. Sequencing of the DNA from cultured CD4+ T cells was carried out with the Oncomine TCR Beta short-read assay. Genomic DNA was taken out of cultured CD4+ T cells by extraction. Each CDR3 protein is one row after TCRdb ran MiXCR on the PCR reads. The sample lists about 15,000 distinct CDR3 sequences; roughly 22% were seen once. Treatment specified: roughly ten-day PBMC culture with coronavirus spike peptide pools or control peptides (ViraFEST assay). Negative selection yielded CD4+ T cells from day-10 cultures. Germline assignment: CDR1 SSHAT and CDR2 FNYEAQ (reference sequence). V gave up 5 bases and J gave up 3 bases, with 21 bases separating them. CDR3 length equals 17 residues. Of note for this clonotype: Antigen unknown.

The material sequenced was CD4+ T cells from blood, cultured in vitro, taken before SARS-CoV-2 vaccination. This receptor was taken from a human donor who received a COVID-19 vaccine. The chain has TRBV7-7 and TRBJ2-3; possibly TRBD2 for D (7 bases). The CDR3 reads CASSRSGGPVGTDTQYF. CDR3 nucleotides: TGTGCCAGCAGCCGATCCGGGGGGCCCGTTGGTACAGATACGCAGTATTTT. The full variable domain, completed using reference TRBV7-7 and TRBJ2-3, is GAGVSQSPRYKVTKRGQDVTLRCDPISSHATLYWYQQALGQGPEFLTYFNYEAQPDKSGLPSDRFSAERPEGSISTLTIQRTEQRDSAMYRCASSRSGGPVGTDTQYFGPGTRLTVL.